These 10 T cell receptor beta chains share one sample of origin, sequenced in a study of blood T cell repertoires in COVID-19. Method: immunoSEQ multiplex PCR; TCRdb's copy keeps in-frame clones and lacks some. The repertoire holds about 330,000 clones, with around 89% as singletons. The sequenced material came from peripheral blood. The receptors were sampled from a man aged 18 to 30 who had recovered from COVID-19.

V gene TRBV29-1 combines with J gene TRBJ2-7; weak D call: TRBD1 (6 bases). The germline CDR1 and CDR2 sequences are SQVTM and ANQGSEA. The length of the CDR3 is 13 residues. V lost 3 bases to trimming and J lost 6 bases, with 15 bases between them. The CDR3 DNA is TGCAGCGTTGAGGGACACCGGGCGGGCGAGCAGTACTTC. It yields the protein CSVEGHRAGEQYF.

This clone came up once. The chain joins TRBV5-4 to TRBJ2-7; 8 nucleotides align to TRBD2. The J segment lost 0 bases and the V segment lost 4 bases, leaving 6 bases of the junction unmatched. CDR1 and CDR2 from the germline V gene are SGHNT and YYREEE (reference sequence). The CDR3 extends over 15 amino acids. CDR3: CASSPGLGGSYEQYF. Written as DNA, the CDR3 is TGTGCCAGCAGCCCGGGACTAGGGGGCTCCTACGAGCAGTACTTC.

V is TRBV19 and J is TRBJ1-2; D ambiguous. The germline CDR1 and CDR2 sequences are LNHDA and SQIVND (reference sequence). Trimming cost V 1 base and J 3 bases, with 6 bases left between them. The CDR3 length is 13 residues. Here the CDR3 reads CASSIVQYYGYTF. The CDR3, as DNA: TGTGCCAGTAGTATAGTCCAGTACTATGGCTACACCTTC.

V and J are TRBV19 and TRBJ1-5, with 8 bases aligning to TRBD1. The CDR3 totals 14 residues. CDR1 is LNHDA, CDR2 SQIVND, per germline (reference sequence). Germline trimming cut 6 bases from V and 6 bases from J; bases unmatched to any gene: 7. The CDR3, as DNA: TGTGCCAGTAGCCGATACAGGGGGGGTCAGCCCCAGCATTTT. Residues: CASSRYRGGQPQHF.

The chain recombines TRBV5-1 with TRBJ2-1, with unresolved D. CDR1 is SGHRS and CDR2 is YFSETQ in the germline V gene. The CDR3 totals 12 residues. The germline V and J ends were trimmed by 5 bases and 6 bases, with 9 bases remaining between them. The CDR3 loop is CASRLLLNEQFF. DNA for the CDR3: TGCGCCAGCAGACTCCTGCTCAATGAGCAGTTCTTC.

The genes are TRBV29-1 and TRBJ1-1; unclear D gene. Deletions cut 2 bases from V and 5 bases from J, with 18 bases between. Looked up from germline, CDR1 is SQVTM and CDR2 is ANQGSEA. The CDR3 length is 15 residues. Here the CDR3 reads CSVESGMGVATEAFF. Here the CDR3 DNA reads TGCAGCGTTGAATCGGGGATGGGCGTCGCTACTGAAGCTTTCTTT.

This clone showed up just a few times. Here the CDR3 reads CASSQPGTNNGYTF. The CDR3 DNA sequence: TGTGCCAGCAGCCAGCCCGGGACAAACAATGGCTACACCTTC. The chain recombines TRBV3-1 (or the pseudogene TRBV3-2) with TRBJ1-2; the D gene is possibly TRBD1 (6 bases). This CDR3 contains 14 residues. Germline assignment: CDR1 LGHDT and CDR2 YNNKEL (reference sequence). V lost 3 bases to trimming and J lost 6 bases, with 14 bases between them.

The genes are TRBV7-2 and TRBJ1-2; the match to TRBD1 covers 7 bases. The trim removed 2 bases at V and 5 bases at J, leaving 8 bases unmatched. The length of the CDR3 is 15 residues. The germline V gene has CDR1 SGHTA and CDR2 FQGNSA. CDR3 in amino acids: CASSLSGRGLYGYTF. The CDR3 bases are TGTGCCAGCAGCTTAAGTGGCAGGGGGTTGTATGGCTACACCTTC.

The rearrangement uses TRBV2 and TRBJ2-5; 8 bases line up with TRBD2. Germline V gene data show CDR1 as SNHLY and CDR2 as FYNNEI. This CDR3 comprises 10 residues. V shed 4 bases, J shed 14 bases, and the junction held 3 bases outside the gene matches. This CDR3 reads CASSAGLAYF. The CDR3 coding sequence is TGTGCCAGCAGTGCTGGACTAGCTTACTTC.

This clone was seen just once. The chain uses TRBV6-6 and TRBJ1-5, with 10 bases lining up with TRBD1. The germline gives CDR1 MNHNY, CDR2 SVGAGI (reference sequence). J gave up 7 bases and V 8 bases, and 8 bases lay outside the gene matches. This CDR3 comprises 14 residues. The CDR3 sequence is CASHKTGGEQPQHF. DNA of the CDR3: TGTGCCAGCCACAAGACAGGGGGCGAACAGCCCCAGCATTTT.